One sample yielded the 8 T cell receptor beta chains listed below, sequenced in a study of blood T cell repertoires in COVID-19. The repertoire was sequenced with immunoSEQ multiplex PCR; TCRdb's copy has only in-frame clones and lacks some. The table lists approximately 270,000 clones, approximately 83% of them singletons. Sequenced input: PBMCs or T cells enriched from blood (not recorded which). The receptors originated from a woman aged 25 to 39 who had recovered from COVID-19.

The chain employs TRBV6-2 or TRBV6-3 and TRBJ2-1, with 11 bases aligning to TRBD1. This CDR3 contains 15 residues. V was pared by 4 bases and J by 5 bases, with 4 bases of the junction left unmatched. Germline lookup yields CDR1 MNHEY and CDR2 SVGEGT. CDR3 sequence: CASSLGQGVHNEQFF. The CDR3 DNA is TGTGCCAGCAGTTTGGGACAGGGGGTCCACAATGAGCAGTTCTTC.

This chain uses TRBV28 with TRBJ2-2, with D possibly being TRBD1 (6 bases). V was clipped by 8 bases and J by 7 bases, with 20 bases between them. The V gene's germline CDR1 is MDHEN and CDR2 SYDVKM. This CDR3 has 15 amino acids. CDR3 region: CASLVGWGPGGELFF. The DNA of the CDR3 is TGTGCCAGCTTGGTGGGCTGGGGGCCTGGCGGGGAGCTGTTTTTT.

The chain carries TRBV29-1 and TRBJ1-4, with 7 bases that match TRBD1. Per the germline V gene, CDR1 is SQVTM and CDR2 is ANQGSEA. Trimming cost V 5 bases and J 4 bases; bases outside gene matches: 7. CDR3 length: 14 amino acids. The CDR3 sequence: CSVSPTGNNEKLFF. The DNA of the CDR3 is TGCAGCGTTTCCCCGACAGGGAATAATGAAAAACTGTTTTTT.

The gene calls are TRBV10-3 and TRBJ1-2; D is uncertain. The CDR3 is 12 amino acids. Trimming pared 10 bases from V and 5 bases from J, leaving 14 bases between. Germline V lookup: CDR1 ENHRY, CDR2 SYGVKD. CDR3 DNA sequence: TGTGCCACCCAGGAGAGGGCTTATGGCTACACCTTC. This codes for CATQERAYGYTF.

This rearrangement joins TRBV5-6 to TRBJ1-2; 10 bases are a match to TRBD1. The CDR3 has 16 residues. Germline assignment: CDR1 SGHDT and CDR2 YYEEEE. The ends lost 6 bases at V and 2 bases at J; junction bases unmatched: 10. The CDR3 nucleotides are TGTGCCAGCACGATTCCGGGACAGGGGAAGAACTATGGCTACACCTTC. Its translation: CASTIPGQGKNYGYTF.

This clone was observed a handful of times. The chain has TRBV7-8 and TRBJ1-3; no firm D call. The CDR3 is made up of 13 amino acids. V gave up 0 bases and J gave up 9 bases, with 9 bases separating them. Per germline, CDR1 SGHVS and CDR2 FQNEAQ. As DNA, the CDR3 is TGTGCCAGCAGCTTAGCGCATTCGGGCACCATATATTTT. Protein: CASSLAHSGTIYF. Filled out from reference TRBV7-8 and TRBJ1-3, the complete variable domain reads GAGVSQSPRYKVAKRGQDVALRCDPISGHVSLFWYQQALGQGPEFLTYFQNEAQLDKSGLPSDRFFAERPEGSVSTLKIQRTQQEDSAVYLCASSLAHSGTIYFGEGSWLTVV.

The chain couples TRBV10-3 to TRBJ1-1, with D possibly being TRBD1 (6 bases). V was cut by 6 bases and J by 5 bases, with 13 bases left in between. CDR1 and CDR2 from the germline V gene are ENHRY and SYGVKD. The CDR3 sequence is 13 residues long. In DNA form, the CDR3 reads TGTGCCATCAGGGCCCTTAGGGGGACTGAAGCTTTCTTT. It specifies CAIRALRGTEAFF.

V gene TRBV27 combines with J gene TRBJ2-1; 9 nucleotides line up with TRBD1. There are 13 residues in the CDR3. CDR1 is MNHEY, CDR2 SMNVEV, per germline (reference sequence). V lost 7 bases to trimming and J lost 7 bases; unmatched junction nucleotides: 5. The CDR3 bases are TGTGCCAGCACGGTACAGGGGGCAAATGAGCAGTTCTTC. This gives the protein CASTVQGANEQFF.